Presented here are 8 T cell receptor beta chains from one specimen sequenced in a study of blood T cells in healthy people across ages. Combining a sample-barcoded 5' primer with a J-beta primer mix, a second PCR ran for roughly 7 to 12 cycles. MiXCR, run by TCRdb on the 5' RACE reads, gives a single entry per CDR3 protein. Here the sample spans more than 1,400,000 distinct CDR3 sequences, roughly 40% being singletons. Sample: blood. These receptors were taken from a woman in her late teens or twenties in good health.

In the case of this clonotype: Possible read error: a much larger clone is one base away. The chain couples TRBV13 to TRBJ2-7; tentative D call: TRBD2 (5 bases). This CDR3 is built from 15 residues. In germline, CDR1 is PRHDT, CDR2 FYEKMQ (reference sequence). Trimming pared 0 bases from V and 7 bases from J, leaving 16 bases between. CDR3 bases: TGTGCCAGCAGCTTAGGCCTAGGACTCGACAATGAGCAGTACTTC. This translates into CASSLGLGLDNEQYF.

V is TRBV20-1 and J is TRBJ2-2; D might be TRBD1 (6 bases). The V gene's germline CDR1 is DFQATT and CDR2 SNEGSKA (reference sequence). CDR3 size: 14 residues. V dropped 3 bases and J dropped 0 bases, with 8 bases sitting between them. The CDR3 sequence is CSASEGANTGELFF. For the CDR3, the DNA is TGCAGTGCTAGTGAGGGGGCGAACACCGGGGAGCTGTTTTTT.

This clonotype was seen a few times. This sequence joins TRBV7-9 and TRBJ1-5, with TRBD1 matching over 10 bases. This CDR3 spans 16 amino acids. J was trimmed by 4 bases and V by 4 bases; bases with no gene match: 7. Germline CDR1 SEHNR, CDR2 FQNEAQ (reference sequence). CDR3: CASSYDLGQGNQPQHF. The CDR3 DNA follows: TGTGCCAGCAGCTACGACCTGGGACAGGGGAATCAGCCCCAGCATTTT.

This clonotype was detected a few times. The chain joins TRBV20-1 to TRBJ2-1; D unresolved. V lost 4 bases to trimming and J lost 4 bases, with 5 bases between them. The CDR3 is made up of 11 amino acids. Germline V CDR1 and CDR2: DFQATT, SNEGSKA (reference sequence). The CDR3 region is CSAKFYNEQFF. The CDR3, as DNA: TGCAGTGCTAAATTTTACAATGAGCAGTTCTTC.

This clonotype showed up just a few times. The chain has TRBV20-1 and TRBJ2-2; 8 bases are a match to TRBD2. CDR3 length equals 14 residues. Losses at the gene ends were 4 bases for V and 2 bases for J; bases not matched to a gene: 3. CDR1 is DFQATT, CDR2 SNEGSKA, per germline (reference sequence). The CDR3 loop is CSATAGANTGELFF. The CDR3 coding sequence is TGCAGTGCTACAGCGGGGGCCAACACCGGGGAGCTGTTTTTT.

The J gene is TRBJ1-1, the V gene TRBV4-1; D gene unclear. V gave up 1 base and J gave up 4 bases, with 4 bases separating them. The CDR3 has 12 amino acids. In germline, CDR1 is MGHRA, CDR2 YSYEKL. The DNA of the CDR3 is TGCGCCAGCAGCCAAGTACTCACTGAAGCTTTCTTT. This translates into CASSQVLTEAFF.

The table lists this clonotype with a few counts. The chain joins TRBV5-1 to TRBJ2-7; D gene ambiguous. The CDR3 contains 13 residues. Trimming took off 2 bases at V and 4 bases at J, with 10 bases between the two ends. The germline V gene has CDR1 SGHRS and CDR2 YFSETQ. CDR3 protein: CASSFATYYEQYF. In DNA form, the CDR3 reads TGCGCCAGCAGCTTTGCGACATATTACGAGCAGTACTTC.

The chain couples TRBV28 to TRBJ2-4; 9 bases fit TRBD1. Judging by the DNA end, TRBJ2-7 fits better; the J call may be wrong. The germline gives CDR1 MDHEN, CDR2 SYDVKM. The CDR3 is made up of 15 amino acids. The CDR3 nucleotides read TGTGCCAGCAGTTGGGTGGACAGGGGAATCTCCGAGCAGTACTTC. Amino acid sequence: CASSWVDRGISEQYF.